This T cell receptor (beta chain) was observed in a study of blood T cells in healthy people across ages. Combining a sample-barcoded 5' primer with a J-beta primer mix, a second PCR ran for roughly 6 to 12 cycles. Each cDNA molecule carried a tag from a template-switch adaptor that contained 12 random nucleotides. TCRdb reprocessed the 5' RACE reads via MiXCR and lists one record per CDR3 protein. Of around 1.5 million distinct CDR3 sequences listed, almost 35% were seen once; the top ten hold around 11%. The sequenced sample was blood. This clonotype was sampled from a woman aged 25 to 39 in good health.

This CDR3 reads CASSLGTRAGTVDTQYF. The DNA of the CDR3 is TGTGCCAGCAGCTTAGGGACCAGGGCGGGTACGGTAGATACGCAGTATTTT. The rearrangement uses TRBV7-2 and TRBJ2-3; possibly TRBD1 or TRBD2 for D (5 bases each). Looked up from germline, CDR1 is SGHTA and CDR2 is FQGNSA. CDR3 length: 17 residues. Trimming cost V 1 base and J 5 bases, with 19 bases left between them.